The present T cell receptor (beta chain) was sequenced within a study of cytomegalovirus exposure and HLA in healthy donors. Across the whole study: Earlier sequencing of about 179 million T cells yielded roughly 100 million unique TCR beta sequences. General observations from the study: Productive rates of about 87% or about 30% were seen for most TCR beta V segments in an earlier analysis. TCR beta chains numbering some 150 were designated cytomegalovirus-associated.

This CDR3 contains 13 residues. In germline, CDR1 is MDHEN, CDR2 SYDVKM. The J segment lost 7 bases and the V segment lost 5 bases, leaving 3 bases of the junction unmatched. This PCR relied on a set of 60 Vbeta primers and 13 Jbeta primers. Profiling relied on immunoSEQ multiplex PCR, and the TCRdb table lists in-frame clones only, not all of them. The table records some 150,000 clones, 80% of them present only once. Note on this clone: Its specificity is unknown.

The sequenced sample was PBMCs. The source is a female donor in good health and CMV-seronegative. This chain joins TRBV28 and TRBJ1-5; 9 bases match TRBD1. CDR3 residues: CASSRDRVQPQHF. The CDR3 region has the DNA TGTGCCAGCAGTCGGGACAGGGTGCAGCCCCAGCATTTT.